Listed below are T cell receptor beta chains from one sample, sequenced in a study of T cell repertoires in cytomegalovirus infection. No antigens are known for them. Via MiXCR, TCRdb re-called the reads, giving one row per CDR3 protein. The table includes 200,000 or so distinct CDR3 sequences, around two fifths detected once. Here the sequenced sample was CD8+ T cells from cultured PBMCs, taken from culture after CMV antigen stimulation. These receptor sequences come from a human donor in good health (CMV status not recorded). Some clones in this sample may be carry-over from other donors' samples. Both conserved end residues are part of each CDR3.

cdr3_aa: CASSSMTGRFGEQYF
j_call: TRBJ2-7
v_call: TRBV27

cdr3_aa: CASSSVQGAHEQYF
j_call: TRBJ2-7
v_call: TRBV6-1

cdr3_aa: CSARDWEGTSSYEQYF
j_call: TRBJ2-7
v_call: TRBV20-1

cdr3_aa: CASSVMLAGSSEQFF
j_call: TRBJ2-1
v_call: TRBV9

cdr3_aa: CASSSTRQGIRANTGELFF
j_call: TRBJ2-2
v_call: TRBV7-4

cdr3_aa: CATSKANPSGRIYEQYF
j_call: TRBJ2-7
v_call: TRBV28

cdr3_aa: CASSSGQGGIEAFF
j_call: TRBJ1-1
v_call: TRBV7-1

cdr3_aa: CASSPSGGLGSEQYF
j_call: TRBJ2-7
v_call: TRBV12-3/TRBV12-4

cdr3_aa: CASSSGGVNTEAFF
j_call: TRBJ1-1
v_call: TRBV7-9

cdr3_aa: CASSWGSGGTEAFF
j_call: TRBJ1-1
v_call: TRBV27

cdr3_aa: CAISEDGRNEQFF
j_call: TRBJ2-1
v_call: TRBV10-3

cdr3_aa: CASTNTGTYYGYTF
j_call: TRBJ1-2
v_call: TRBV6-1

cdr3_aa: CASSASGGDRSYNEQFF
j_call: TRBJ2-1
v_call: TRBV7-8

cdr3_aa: CASSSAGGTNEQFF
j_call: TRBJ2-1
v_call: TRBV19

cdr3_aa: CASDSGLAGGADTQYF
j_call: TRBJ2-3
v_call: TRBV5-1

cdr3_aa: CASSPSTGMSTDTQYF
j_call: TRBJ2-3
v_call: TRBV27

cdr3_aa: CASSLVTRGAYEQYF
j_call: TRBJ2-7
v_call: TRBV7-8

cdr3_aa: CASSWGQGAGQPQHF
j_call: TRBJ1-5
v_call: TRBV27

cdr3_aa: CASSLSQGYSYEQYF
j_call: TRBJ2-7
v_call: TRBV7-2

cdr3_aa: CASSPEQGAGIGGYTF
j_call: TRBJ1-2
v_call: TRBV7-9

cdr3_aa: CASSLGGGGIESPLHF
j_call: TRBJ1-6
v_call: TRBV7-8

cdr3_aa: CASSIRNSNQPQHF
j_call: TRBJ1-5
v_call: TRBV19

cdr3_aa: CASSLGPGGPQHF
j_call: TRBJ1-5
v_call: TRBV13

cdr3_aa: CASSLLRGGASYEQYF
j_call: TRBJ2-7
v_call: TRBV12-3/TRBV12-4

cdr3_aa: CASSPRNGRNTEAFF
j_call: TRBJ1-1
v_call: TRBV11-2

cdr3_aa: CASSPNRGPYEQYF
j_call: TRBJ2-7
v_call: TRBV11-1

cdr3_aa: CASSIAPGADEAFF
j_call: TRBJ1-1
v_call: TRBV19